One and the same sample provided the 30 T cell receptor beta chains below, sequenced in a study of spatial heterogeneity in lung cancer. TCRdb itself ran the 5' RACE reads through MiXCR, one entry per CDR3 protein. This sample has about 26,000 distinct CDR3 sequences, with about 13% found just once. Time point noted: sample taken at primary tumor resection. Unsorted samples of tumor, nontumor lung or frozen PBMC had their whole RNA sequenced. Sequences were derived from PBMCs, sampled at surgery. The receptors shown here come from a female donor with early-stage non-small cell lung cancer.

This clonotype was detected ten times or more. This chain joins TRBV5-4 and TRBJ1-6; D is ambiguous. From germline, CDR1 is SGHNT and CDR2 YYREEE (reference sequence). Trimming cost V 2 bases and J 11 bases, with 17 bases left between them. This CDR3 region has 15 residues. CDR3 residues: CASSFYLGVVAPLHF. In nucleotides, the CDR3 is TGTGCCAGCAGCTTTTATCTGGGAGTTGTGGCACCCCTCCACTTT.

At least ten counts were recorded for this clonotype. This chain's CDR3 is CASSWPGQPQHF. CDR3 in DNA: TGTGCCAGCAGCTGGCCTGGGCAGCCCCAGCATTTT. The chain recombines TRBV7-9 with TRBJ1-5; D uncertain. Per the germline V gene, CDR1 is SEHNR and CDR2 is FQNEAQ (reference sequence). CDR3 length equals 12 residues. The V end was cut by 4 bases, the J end by 7 bases, with 8 bases between.

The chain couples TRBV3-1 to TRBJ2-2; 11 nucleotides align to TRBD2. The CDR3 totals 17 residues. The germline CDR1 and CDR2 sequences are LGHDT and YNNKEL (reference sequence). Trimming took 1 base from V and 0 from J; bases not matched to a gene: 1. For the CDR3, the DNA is TGTGCCAGCAGCCAAGGACTAGCGGGAACGAACACCGGGGAGCTGTTTTTT. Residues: CASSQGLAGTNTGELFF. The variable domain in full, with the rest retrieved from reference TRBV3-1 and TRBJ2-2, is DTAVSQTPKYLVTQMGNDKSIKCEQNLGHDTMYWYKQDSKKFLKIMFSYNNKELIINETVPNRFSPKSPDKAHLNLHINSLELGDSAVYFCASSQGLAGTNTGELFFGEGSRLTVL.

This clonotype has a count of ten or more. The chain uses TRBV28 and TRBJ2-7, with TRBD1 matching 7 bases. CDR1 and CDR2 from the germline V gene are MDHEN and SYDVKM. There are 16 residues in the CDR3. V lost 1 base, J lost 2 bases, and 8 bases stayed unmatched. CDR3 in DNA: TGTGCCAGCAGTTTATCTTATCCGACAGGGACCTACGAGCAGTACGTC. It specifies CASSLSYPTGTYEQYV.

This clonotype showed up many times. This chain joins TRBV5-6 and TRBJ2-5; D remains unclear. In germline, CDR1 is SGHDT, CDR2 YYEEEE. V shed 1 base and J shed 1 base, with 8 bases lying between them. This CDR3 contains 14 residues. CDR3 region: CASSLTEFQETQYF. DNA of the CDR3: TGTGCCAGCAGCTTGACGGAGTTCCAAGAGACCCAGTACTTC. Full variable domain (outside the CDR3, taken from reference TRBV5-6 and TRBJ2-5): DAGVTQSPTHLIKTRGQQVTLRCSPKSGHDTVSWYQQALGQGPQFIFQYYEEEERQRGNFPDRFSGHQFPNYSSELNVNALLLGDSALYLCASSLTEFQETQYFGPGTRLLVL.

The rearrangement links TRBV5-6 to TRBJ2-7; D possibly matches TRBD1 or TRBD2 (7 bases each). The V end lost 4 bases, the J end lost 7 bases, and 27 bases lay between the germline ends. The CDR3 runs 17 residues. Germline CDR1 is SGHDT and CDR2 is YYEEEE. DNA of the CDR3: TGTGCCAGCAGCCCGCCCTTGGGAGGGACAGAGCGGAGAGAGCAGTACTTC. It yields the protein CASSPPLGGTERREQYF.

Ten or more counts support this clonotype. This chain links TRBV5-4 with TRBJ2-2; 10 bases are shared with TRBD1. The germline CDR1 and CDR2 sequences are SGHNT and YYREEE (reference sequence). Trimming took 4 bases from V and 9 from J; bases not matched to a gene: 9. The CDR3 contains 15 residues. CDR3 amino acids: CASSPGQGLLRELFF. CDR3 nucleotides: TGTGCCAGCAGCCCGGGACAGGGGCTCTTAAGGGAGCTGTTTTTT. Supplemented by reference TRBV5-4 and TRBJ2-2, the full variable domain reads ETGVTQSPTHLIKTRGQQVTLRCSSQSGHNTVSWYQQALGQGPQFIFQYYREEENGRGNFPPRFSGLQFPNYSSELNVNALELDDSALYLCASSPGQGLLRELFFGEGSRLTVL.

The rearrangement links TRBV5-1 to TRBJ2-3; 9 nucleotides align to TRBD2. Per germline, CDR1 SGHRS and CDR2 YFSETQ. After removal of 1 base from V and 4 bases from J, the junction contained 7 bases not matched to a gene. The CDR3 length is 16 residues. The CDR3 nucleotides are TGCGCCAGCAGCTTGCGAGGACTAGCGTCAGCAGATACGCAGTATTTT. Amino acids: CASSLRGLASADTQYF.

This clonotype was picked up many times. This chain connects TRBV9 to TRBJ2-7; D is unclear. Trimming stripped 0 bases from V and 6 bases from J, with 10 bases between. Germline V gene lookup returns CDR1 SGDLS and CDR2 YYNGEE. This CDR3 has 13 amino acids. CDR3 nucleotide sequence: TGTGCCAGCAGCGTAGACGCCTGGGGCGAGCAGTACTTC. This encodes CASSVDAWGEQYF.

The DNA for the CDR3 is TGCGCCAGCAGCCAAGATGTGCCAGGGCGTGGAGAAAACATTCAGTACTTC. This sequence encodes CASSQDVPGRGENIQYF. V is TRBV4-3 and J is TRBJ2-4; TRBD1 might be the D (5 bases). The CDR3 runs 17 residues. The germline V gene has CDR1 LGHNA and CDR2 YSLEER. Trimming took 0 bases from V and 5 from J, leaving 17 bases between them.

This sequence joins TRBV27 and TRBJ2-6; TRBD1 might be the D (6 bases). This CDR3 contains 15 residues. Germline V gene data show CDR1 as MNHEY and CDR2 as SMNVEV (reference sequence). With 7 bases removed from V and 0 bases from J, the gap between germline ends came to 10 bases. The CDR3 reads CASMGAHSGANVLTF. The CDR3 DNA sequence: TGTGCCAGCATGGGGGCCCACTCTGGGGCCAACGTCCTGACTTTC.

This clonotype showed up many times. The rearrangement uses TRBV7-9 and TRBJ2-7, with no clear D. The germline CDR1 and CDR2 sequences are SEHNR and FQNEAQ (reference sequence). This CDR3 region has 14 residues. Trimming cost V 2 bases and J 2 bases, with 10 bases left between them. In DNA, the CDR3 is TGTGCCAGCAGCTTACTCGCGCAACCCTACGAGCAGTACTTC. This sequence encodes CASSLLAQPYEQYF. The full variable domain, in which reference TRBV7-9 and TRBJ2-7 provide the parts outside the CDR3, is DTGVSQNPRHKITKRGQNVTFRCDPISEHNRLYWYRQTLGQGPEFLTYFQNEAQLEKSRLLSDRFSAERPKGSFSTLEIQRTEQGDSAMYLCASSLLAQPYEQYFGPGTRLTVT.

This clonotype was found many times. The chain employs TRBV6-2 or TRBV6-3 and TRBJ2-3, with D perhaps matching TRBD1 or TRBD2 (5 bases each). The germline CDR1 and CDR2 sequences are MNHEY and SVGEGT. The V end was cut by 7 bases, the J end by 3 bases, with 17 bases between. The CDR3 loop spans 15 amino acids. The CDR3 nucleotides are TGTGCCAGCATGAGGGGCCAAGTCTCAACAGATACGCAGTATTTT. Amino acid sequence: CASMRGQVSTDTQYF.

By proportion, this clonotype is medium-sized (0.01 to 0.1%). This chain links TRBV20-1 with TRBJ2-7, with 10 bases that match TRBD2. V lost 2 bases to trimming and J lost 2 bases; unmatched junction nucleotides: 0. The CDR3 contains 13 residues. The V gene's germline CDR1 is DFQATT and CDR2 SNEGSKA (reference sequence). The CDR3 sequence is CSARLAGAYEQYF. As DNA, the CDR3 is TGCAGTGCTAGACTAGCGGGAGCCTACGAGCAGTACTTC.

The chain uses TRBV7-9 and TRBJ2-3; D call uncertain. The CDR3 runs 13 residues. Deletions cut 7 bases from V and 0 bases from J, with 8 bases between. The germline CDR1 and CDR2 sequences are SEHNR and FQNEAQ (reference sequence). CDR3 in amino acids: CASTPFSTDTQYF. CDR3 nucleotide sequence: TGTGCCAGCACCCCCTTTAGCACAGATACGCAGTATTTT.

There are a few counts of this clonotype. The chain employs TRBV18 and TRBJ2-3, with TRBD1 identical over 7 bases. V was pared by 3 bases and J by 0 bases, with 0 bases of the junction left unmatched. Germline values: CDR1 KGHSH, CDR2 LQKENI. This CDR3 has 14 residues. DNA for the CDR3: TGTGCCAGCTCACCGACAGGGAGCACAGATACGCAGTATTTT. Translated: CASSPTGSTDTQYF.

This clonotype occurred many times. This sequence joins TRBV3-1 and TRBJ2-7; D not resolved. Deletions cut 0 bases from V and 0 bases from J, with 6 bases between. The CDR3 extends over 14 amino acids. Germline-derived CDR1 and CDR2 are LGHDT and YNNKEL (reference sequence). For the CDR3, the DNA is TGTGCCAGCAGCCAAGAAGCGTACTCCTACGAGCAGTACTTC. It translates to CASSQEAYSYEQYF.

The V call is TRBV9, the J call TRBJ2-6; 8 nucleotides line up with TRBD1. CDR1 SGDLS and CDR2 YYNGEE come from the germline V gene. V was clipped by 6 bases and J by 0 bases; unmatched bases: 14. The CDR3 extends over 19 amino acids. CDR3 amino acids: CASTGGPPGGHSGANVLTF. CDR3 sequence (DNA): TGTGCCAGCACCGGCGGGCCCCCAGGGGGCCACTCTGGGGCCAACGTCCTGACTTTC.

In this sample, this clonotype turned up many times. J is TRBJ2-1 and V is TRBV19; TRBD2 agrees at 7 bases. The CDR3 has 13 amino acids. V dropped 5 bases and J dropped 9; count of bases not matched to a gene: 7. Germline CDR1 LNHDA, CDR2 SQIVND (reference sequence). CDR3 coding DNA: TGTGCCAGTAGTGTGGCGGGAGTCCTTGAGCAGTTCTTC. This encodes CASSVAGVLEQFF.

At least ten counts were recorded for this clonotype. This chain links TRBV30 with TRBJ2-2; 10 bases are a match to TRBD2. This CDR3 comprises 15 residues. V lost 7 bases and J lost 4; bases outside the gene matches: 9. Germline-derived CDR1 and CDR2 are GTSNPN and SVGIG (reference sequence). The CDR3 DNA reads TGTGCCTTCAAACCAGCGGGAGGGAGCACCGGGGAGCTGTTTTTT. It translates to CAFKPAGGSTGELFF.

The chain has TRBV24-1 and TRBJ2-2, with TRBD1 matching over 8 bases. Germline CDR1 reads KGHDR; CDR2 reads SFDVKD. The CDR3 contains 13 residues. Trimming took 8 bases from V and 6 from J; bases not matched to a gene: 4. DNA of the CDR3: TGTGCCACCATGTCAGGGGGCCCCGGGGAGCTGTTTTTT. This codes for CATMSGGPGELFF.

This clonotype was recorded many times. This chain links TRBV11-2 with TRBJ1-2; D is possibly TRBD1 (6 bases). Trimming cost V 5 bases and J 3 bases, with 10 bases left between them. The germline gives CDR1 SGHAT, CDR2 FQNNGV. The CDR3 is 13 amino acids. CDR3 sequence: CASSPGTYYGYTF. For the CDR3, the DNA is TGTGCCAGCAGCCCCGGGACATACTATGGCTACACCTTC.

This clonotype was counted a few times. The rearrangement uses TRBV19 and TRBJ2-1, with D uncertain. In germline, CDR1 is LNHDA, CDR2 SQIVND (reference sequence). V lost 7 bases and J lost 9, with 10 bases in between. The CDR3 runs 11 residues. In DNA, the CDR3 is TGTGCCAGTACCTTTTTGGGTGAGCAGTTCTTC. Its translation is CASTFLGEQFF.

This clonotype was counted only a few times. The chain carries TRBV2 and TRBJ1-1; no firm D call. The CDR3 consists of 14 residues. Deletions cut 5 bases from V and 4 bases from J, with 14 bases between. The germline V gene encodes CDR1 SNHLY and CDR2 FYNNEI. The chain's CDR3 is CASSWSREGTEAFF. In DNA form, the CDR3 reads TGTGCCAGCAGTTGGTCCCGGGAGGGCACTGAAGCTTTCTTT.

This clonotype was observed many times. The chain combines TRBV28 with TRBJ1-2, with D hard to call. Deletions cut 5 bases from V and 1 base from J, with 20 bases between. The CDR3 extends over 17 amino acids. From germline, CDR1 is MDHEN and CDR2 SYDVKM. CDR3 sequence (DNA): TGTGCCAGCAGTCCCCCGACCACAGCTCCGATTAACTATGGCTACACCTTC. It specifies CASSPPTTAPINYGYTF.

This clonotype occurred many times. The CDR3 loop is CASSPPGQGAPRVFF. CDR3 DNA: TGTGCCAGCAGTCCACCGGGACAGGGGGCTCCCCGGGTGTTTTTT. V gene TRBV2 combines with J gene TRBJ2-2; 12 bases agree with TRBD1. CDR1 and CDR2 (germline): SNHLY, FYNNEI. V shed 5 bases and J 15 bases; nucleotides not matched to a gene: 13. There are 15 residues in the CDR3.

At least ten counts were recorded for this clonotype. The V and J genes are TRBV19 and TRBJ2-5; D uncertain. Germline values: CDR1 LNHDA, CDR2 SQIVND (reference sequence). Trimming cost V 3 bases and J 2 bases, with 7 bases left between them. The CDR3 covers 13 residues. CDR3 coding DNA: TGTGCCAGTAGTATTCAACAGCAAGAGACCCAGTACTTC. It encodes CASSIQQQETQYF.

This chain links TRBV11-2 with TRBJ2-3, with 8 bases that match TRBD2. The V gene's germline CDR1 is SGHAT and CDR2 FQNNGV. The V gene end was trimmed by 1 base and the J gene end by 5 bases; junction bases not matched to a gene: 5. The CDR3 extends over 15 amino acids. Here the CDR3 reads CASSLAGREGDTQYF. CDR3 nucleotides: TGTGCCAGCAGCTTAGCCGGACGGGAGGGAGATACGCAGTATTTT.

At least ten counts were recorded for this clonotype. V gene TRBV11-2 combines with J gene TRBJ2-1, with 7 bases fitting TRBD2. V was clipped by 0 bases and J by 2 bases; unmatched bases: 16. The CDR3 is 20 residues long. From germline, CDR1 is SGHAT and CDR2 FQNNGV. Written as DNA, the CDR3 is TGTGCCAGCAGCTTAGATCCCCCCTGGGTGGTGAGCGGGACCTACAATGAGCAGTTCTTC. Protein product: CASSLDPPWVVSGTYNEQFF.

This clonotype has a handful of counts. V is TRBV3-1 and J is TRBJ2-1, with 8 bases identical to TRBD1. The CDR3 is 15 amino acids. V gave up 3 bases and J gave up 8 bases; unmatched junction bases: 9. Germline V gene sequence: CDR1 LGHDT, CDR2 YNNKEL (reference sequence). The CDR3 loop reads CASSHTMDRDYEQFF. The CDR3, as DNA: TGTGCCAGCAGCCACACTATGGACAGGGATTATGAGCAGTTCTTC.